The next 11 T cell receptor delta chains were all read from a single sample in a study of gamma-delta chains in newborns, infants, children. TCRdb re-called clones from the reads using CATT. The sample consists of several thousand delta-chain clones, roughly 40% of them appearing once. Material: blood, obtained at week 6. The receptor source for this set is a child who was a newborn, infant or young child, either healthy, febrile or measles-vaccinated (not recorded which).

This chain links TRDV1 with TRDJ1; 7 bases line up with TRDD3. The J segment lost 0 bases and the V segment lost 2 bases, leaving 24 bases of the junction unmatched. CDR1 and CDR2 from the germline V gene are TSWWSYY and QGS. The CDR3 is 22 amino acids. The DNA for the CDR3 is TGTGCTCTTGGGGAAAAGCGGGCAAGGATGGGGATAACCCCACGCGACACCGATAAACTCATCTTT. This sequence encodes CALGEKRARMGITPRDTDKLIF.

J is TRDJ1 and V is TRDV3; 10 bases line up with TRDD3. CDR3 length: 17 residues. The V segment lost 1 base and the J segment 3 bases; nucleotides outside the gene matches: 14. CDR1 is TVYSNPD, CDR2 GDNSRS, per germline (reference sequence). In nucleotides, the CDR3 is TGTGCCTTTACAGGCGGGGGATACGCTGGGGCCGCCGATAAACTCATCTTT. It yields the protein CAFTGGGYAGAADKLIF. The full variable domain, with the rest looked up from reference TRDV3 and TRDJ1, is CDKVTQSSPDQTVASGSEVVLLCTYDTVYSNPDLFWYRIRPDYSFQFVFYGDNSRSEGADFTQGRFSVKHILTQKAFHLVISPVRTEDSATYYCAFTGGGYAGAADKLIFGKGTRVTVEP.

With respect to this clone: Distinct nucleotide sequences in the sample also encode this CDR3. This chain joins TRDV1 and TRDJ1; 8 positions match TRDD2. CDR1 is TSWWSYY and CDR2 is QGS in the germline V gene. Unmatched junction bases numbered 22, after V lost 1 base and J lost 0 bases. The CDR3 has 22 amino acids. Here the CDR3 reads CALGERVLPTFGPFKYTDKLIF. The CDR3 bases are TGTGCTCTTGGGGAACGCGTTCTTCCTACGTTTGGGCCGTTCAAGTACACCGATAAACTCATCTTT.

Regarding this clone: A much bigger clone sits one base away, suggesting this may be a read error. This CDR3 is also generated by other DNA sequences in the sample. The V call is TRDV1, the J call TRDJ1, with 8 bases lining up with TRDD3. The germline V gene encodes CDR1 TSWWSYY and CDR2 QGS. The CDR3 has 17 residues. For the CDR3, the DNA is TGTGCTCTTGGGGAACTCCCACGTACTGGGGGGACCGATAAGCTCATCTTT. Amino acids: CALGELPRTGGTDKLIF.

Judged by abundance, this clone is medium-sized. The same CDR3 also results from other DNA sequences found in this sample. The rearrangement uses TRDV2 and TRDJ3; no reliable D call. Germline lookup yields CDR1 GEAIGNYY and CDR2 EKD. V lost 3 bases, J lost 0 bases, and 11 bases lay in between. The CDR3 runs to 17 residues. In DNA form, the CDR3 reads TGTGCCTGTGACTACTCCACATCCTCCTGGGACACCCGACAGATGTTTTTC. Translated, it gives CACDYSTSSWDTRQMFF.

For this clone: This sample also contains other DNA sequences that code for the same CDR3. The gene calls are TRDV1 and TRDJ1, with 12 bases aligning to TRDD3. The CDR3 is made up of 19 amino acids. The V segment lost 0 bases and the J segment 1 base; nucleotides outside the gene matches: 9. In germline, CDR1 is TSWWSYY, CDR2 QGS. The CDR3 spells CALGELYWGILEGTDKLIF. The CDR3, as DNA: TGTGCTCTTGGGGAACTATACTGGGGGATACTGGAGGGCACCGATAAACTCATCTTT.

J is TRDJ1 and V is TRDV1, with D possibly TRDD2 on 6 matching bases. CDR1 is TSWWSYY, CDR2 QGS, per germline. The CDR3 has 23 amino acids. V dropped 0 bases and J dropped 0 bases, with 32 bases sitting between them. The CDR3 DNA reads TGTGCTCTTGGGGAACTAGATAGTACTAGACAGGCCTTCCCCGTACTGTACACCGATAAACTCATCTTT. The encoded protein is CALGELDSTRQAFPVLYTDKLIF.

This rearrangement joins TRDV1 to TRDJ1; a weak D match, TRDD2 (6 bases). V was pared by 2 bases and J by 2 bases, with 18 bases between. This CDR3 is 17 amino acids long. The germline V gene encodes CDR1 TSWWSYY and CDR2 QGS. The CDR3 sequence: CALGEEILRGSTDKLIF. Written as DNA, the CDR3 is TGTGCTCTTGGGGAAGAAATCCTACGAGGGTCTACCGATAAACTCATCTTT.

By frequency in the sample, this clone is large (0.1 to 1%). The chain combines TRDV2 with TRDJ1, with D uncertain. CDR1 and CDR2 from the germline V gene are GEAIGNYY and EKD. Trimming stripped 0 bases from V and 0 bases from J, with 10 bases between. The CDR3 is 15 amino acids. For the CDR3, the DNA is TGTGCCTGTGACACCGGTTCGGACAACACCGATAAACTCATCTTT. Translating it yields CACDTGSDNTDKLIF.

The chain carries TRDV1 and TRDJ1, with TRDD3 matching 8 bases. Germline V lookup: CDR1 TSWWSYY, CDR2 QGS. The CDR3 runs 18 residues. V was pared by 5 bases and J by 0 bases, with 14 bases of the junction left unmatched. CDR3 in amino acids: CALGTPETLGDDTDKLIF. The CDR3 coding sequence is TGTGCTCTTGGGACACCGGAGACCCTGGGGGACGACACCGATAAACTCATCTTT.

This clone was counted a few times. The chain has TRDV1 and TRDJ1, with 10 bases that match TRDD3. J was trimmed by 5 bases and V by 5 bases; bases with no gene match: 23. This CDR3 contains 20 residues. CDR1 TSWWSYY and CDR2 QGS come from the germline V gene. Written as DNA, the CDR3 is TGTGCTCTTGGGCCCCATCTTCCCGACTCCCTGGGGGATAATTCGGATAAACTCATCTTT. Its translation: CALGPHLPDSLGDNSDKLIF.